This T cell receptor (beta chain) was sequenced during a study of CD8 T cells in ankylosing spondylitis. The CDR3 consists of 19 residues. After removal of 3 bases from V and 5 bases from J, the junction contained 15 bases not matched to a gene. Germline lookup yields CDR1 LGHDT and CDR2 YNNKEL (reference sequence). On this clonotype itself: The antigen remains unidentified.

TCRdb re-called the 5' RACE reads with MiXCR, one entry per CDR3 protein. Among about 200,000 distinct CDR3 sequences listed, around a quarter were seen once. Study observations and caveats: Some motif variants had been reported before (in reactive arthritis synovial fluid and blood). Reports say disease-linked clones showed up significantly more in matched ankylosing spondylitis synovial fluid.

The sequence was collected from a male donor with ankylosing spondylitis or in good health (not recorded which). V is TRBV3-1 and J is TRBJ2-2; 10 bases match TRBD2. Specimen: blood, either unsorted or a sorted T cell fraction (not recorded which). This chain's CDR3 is CASSHADASGRYWTGELFF. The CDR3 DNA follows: TGTGCCAGCAGCCACGCCGACGCTAGCGGGAGATATTGGACCGGGGAGCTGTTTTTT. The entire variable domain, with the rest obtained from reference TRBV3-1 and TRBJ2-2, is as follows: DTAVSQTPKYLVTQMGNDKSIKCEQNLGHDTMYWYKQDSKKFLKIMFSYNNKELIINETVPNRFSPKSPDKAHLNLHINSLELGDSAVYFCASSHADASGRYWTGELFFGEGSRLTVL.